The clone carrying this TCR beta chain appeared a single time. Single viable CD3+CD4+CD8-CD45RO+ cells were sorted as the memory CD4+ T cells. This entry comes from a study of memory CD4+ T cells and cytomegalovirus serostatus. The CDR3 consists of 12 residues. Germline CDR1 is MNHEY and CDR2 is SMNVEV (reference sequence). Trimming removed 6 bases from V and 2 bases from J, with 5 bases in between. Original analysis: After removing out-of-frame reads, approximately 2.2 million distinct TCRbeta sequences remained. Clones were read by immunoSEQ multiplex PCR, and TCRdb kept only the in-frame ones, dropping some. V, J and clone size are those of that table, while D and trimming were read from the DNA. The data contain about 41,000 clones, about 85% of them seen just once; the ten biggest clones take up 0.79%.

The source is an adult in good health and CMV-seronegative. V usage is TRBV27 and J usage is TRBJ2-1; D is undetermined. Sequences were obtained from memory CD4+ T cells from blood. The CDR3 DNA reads TGTGCCAGCAGACTTACCTACAATGAGCAGTTCTTC. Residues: CASRLTYNEQFF.